This TCR beta chain was recorded in a study of T cell changes during pregnancy in multiple sclerosis. Profiling relied on immunoSEQ multiplex PCR, and the TCRdb table lists in-frame clones only, not all of them. The sample carries 30,000 or so clones, approximately 87% recorded once. Germline V gene data show CDR1 as SGHTA and CDR2 as FQGNSA. With V trimmed by 1 base and J by 5 bases, 7 bases remained unmatched. The CDR3 totals 16 residues. The rearrangement joins TRBV7-2 to TRBJ2-5, with 10 bases that match TRBD2. The input for sequencing was CD8+ T cells from peripheral blood mononuclear cells, taken after pregnancy. The receptor was derived from a female donor with multiple sclerosis, enrolled in a pregnancy study. CDR3 bases: TGTGCCAGCAGCTTAGGAGGGTTAGCGGGGGGTGAGACCCAGTACTTC. It codes for CASSLGGLAGGETQYF.